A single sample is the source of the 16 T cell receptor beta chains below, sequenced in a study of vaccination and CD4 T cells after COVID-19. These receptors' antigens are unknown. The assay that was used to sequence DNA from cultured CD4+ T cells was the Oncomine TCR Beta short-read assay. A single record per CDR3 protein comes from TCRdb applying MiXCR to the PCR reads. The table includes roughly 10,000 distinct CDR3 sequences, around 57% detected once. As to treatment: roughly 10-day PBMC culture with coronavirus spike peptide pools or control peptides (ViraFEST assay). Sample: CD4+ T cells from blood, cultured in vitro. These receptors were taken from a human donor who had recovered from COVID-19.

The CDR3 loop reads CASTRGLSNSYEQYF. In nucleotides, the CDR3 is TGTGCCAGCACCCGCGGACTGTCCAACTCCTACGAGCAGTACTTC. The rearrangement links TRBV7-2 to TRBJ2-7, with D possibly being TRBD2 (5 bases). Germline V gene sequence: CDR1 SGHTA, CDR2 FQGNSA. The CDR3 loop spans 15 amino acids. V lost 7 bases and J 0 bases, leaving 16 bases between the germline ends. Supplemented by reference TRBV7-2 and TRBJ2-7, the full variable domain reads GAGVSQSPSNKVTEKGKDVELRCDPISGHTALYWYRQSLGQGLEFLIYFQGNSAPDKSGLPSDRFSAERTGGSVSTLTIQRTQQEDSAVYLCASTRGLSNSYEQYFGPGTRLTVT.

The chain's CDR3 is CASSHGQGAFLRTTEAFF. The CDR3 DNA follows: TGCGCCAGCAGCCACGGACAGGGGGCCTTTTTGAGGACCACTGAAGCTTTCTTT. This chain uses TRBV5-1 with TRBJ1-1, with TRBD1 identical over 11 bases. From germline, CDR1 is SGHRS and CDR2 YFSETQ. The V and J ends lost 4 bases and 4 bases, in that order; junction bases with no gene match: 15. CDR3 length: 18 amino acids.

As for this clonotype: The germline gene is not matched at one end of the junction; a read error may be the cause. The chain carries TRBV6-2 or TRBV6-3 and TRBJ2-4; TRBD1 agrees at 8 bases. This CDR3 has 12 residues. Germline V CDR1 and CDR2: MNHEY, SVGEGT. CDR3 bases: TGTGCCAGCAGTTACGGCGGCAGGGGGCTTGACTTC. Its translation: CASSYGGRGLDF.

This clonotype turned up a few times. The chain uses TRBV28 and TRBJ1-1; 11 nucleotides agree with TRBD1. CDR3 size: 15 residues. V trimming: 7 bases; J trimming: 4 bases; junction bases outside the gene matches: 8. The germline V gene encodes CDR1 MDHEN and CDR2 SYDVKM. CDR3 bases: TGTGCCAGCACCGTCGGGACAGGGGGGATCACTGAAGCTTTCTTT. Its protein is CASTVGTGGITEAFF. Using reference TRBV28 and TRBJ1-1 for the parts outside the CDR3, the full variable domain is DVKVTQSSRYLVKRTGEKVFLECVQDMDHENMFWYRQDPGLGLRLIYFSYDVKMKEKGDIPEGYSVSREKKERFSLILESASTNQTSMYLCASTVGTGGITEAFFGQGTRLTVV.

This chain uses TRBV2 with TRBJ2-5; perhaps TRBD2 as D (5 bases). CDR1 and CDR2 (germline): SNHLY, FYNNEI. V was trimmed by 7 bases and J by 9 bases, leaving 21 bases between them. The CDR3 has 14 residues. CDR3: CASNAIQKKEAQYF. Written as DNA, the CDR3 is TGTGCCAGCAACGCGATTCAGAAAAAGGAGGCCCAGTACTTC.

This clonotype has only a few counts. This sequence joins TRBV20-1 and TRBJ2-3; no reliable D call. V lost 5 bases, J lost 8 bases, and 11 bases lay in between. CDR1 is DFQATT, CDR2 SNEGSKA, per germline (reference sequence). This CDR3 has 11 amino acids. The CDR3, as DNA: TGCAGTGCTCCCTTAGTAGGTACGCAGTATTTT. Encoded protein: CSAPLVGTQYF.

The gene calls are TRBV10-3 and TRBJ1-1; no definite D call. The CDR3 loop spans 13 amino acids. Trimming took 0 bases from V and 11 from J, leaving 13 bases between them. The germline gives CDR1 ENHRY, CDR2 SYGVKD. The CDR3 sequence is CAISESVPSGAFF. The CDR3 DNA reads TGTGCCATCAGTGAGTCAGTACCGTCCGGGGCTTTCTTT.

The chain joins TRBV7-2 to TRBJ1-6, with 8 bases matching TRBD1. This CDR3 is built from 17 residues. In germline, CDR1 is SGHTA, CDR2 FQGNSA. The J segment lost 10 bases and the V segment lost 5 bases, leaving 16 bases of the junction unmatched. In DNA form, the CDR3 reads TGTGCCAGCAGCCTCCGGAGGGGACAGGCGGTTAGGTCACCCCTCCACTTT. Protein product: CASSLRRGQAVRSPLHF. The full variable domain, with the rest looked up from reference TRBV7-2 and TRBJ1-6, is GAGVSQSPSNKVTEKGKDVELRCDPISGHTALYWYRQSLGQGLEFLIYFQGNSAPDKSGLPSDRFSAERTGGSVSTLTIQRTQQEDSAVYLCASSLRRGQAVRSPLHFGNGTRLTVT.

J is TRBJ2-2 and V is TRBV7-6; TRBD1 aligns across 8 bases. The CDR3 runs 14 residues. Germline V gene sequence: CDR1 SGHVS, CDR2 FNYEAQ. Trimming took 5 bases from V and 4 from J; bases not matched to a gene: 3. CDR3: CASSRQGSTGELFF. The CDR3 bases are TGTGCCAGCAGCCGACAGGGGAGCACCGGGGAGCTGTTTTTT.

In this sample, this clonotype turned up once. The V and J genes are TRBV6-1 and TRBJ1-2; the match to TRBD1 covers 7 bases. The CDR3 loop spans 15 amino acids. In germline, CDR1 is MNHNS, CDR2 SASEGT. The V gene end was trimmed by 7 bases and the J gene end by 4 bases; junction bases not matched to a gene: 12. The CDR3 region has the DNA TGTGCCAGCACTCAGGGGACAGCCGGTCTCTATGGCTACACCTTC. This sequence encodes CASTQGTAGLYGYTF.

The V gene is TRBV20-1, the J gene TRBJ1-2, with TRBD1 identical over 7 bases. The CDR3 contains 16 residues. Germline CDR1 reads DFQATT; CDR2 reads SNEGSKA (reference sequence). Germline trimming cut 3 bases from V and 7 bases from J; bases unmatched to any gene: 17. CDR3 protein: CSASLGGQSNSFGYTF. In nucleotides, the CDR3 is TGCAGTGCTAGTTTAGGGGGACAGAGTAATTCTTTTGGCTACACCTTC.

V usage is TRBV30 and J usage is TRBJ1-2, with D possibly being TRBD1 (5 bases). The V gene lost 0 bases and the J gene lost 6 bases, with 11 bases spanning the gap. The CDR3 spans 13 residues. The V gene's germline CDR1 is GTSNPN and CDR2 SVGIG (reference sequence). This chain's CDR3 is CAWSVGRADGYTF. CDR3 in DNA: TGTGCCTGGAGTGTGGGCAGGGCGGATGGCTACACCTTC.

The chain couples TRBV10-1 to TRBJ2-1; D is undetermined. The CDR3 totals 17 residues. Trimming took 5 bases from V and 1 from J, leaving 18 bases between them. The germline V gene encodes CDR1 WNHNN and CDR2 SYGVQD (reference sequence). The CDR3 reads CASSLSPISGSYNEQFF. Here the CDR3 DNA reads TGCGCCAGCAGTCTGTCGCCGATCAGTGGGTCCTACAATGAGCAGTTCTTC.

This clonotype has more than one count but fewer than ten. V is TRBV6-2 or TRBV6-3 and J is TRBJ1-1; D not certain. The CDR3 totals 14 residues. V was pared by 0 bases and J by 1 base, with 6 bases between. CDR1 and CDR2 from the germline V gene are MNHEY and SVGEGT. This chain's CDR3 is CASSYSFGNTEAFF. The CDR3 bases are TGTGCCAGCAGTTACTCTTTCGGGAACACTGAAGCTTTCTTT.

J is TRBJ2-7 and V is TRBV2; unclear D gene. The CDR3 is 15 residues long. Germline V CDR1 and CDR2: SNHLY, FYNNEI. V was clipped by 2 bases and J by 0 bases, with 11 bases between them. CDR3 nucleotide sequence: TGTGCCAGCAGTGAATTGGGGTTAAGCTCCTACGAGCAGTACTTC. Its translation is CASSELGLSSYEQYF.

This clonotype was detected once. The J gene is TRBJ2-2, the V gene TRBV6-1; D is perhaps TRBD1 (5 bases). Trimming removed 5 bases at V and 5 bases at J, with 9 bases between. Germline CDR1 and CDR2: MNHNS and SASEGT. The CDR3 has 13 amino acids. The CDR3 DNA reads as TGTGCCAGCAGTCCACAGGCAACCGGGGAGCTGTTTTTT. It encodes CASSPQATGELFF.